A selection of T cell receptor beta chains follows, all from one sample in a study of Ad26.COV2.S vaccination and SARS-CoV-2 variants. The table came from immunoSEQ multiplex PCR; TCRdb's copy has only in-frame clones and leaves some out. The sample holds more than 300,000 clones, just over 85% seen once. The material sequenced was peripheral blood, taken in a trial of Ad26.COV2.S vaccine versus placebo. The source of these receptors is a person aged 18-60 years who received the Ad26.COV2.S COVID-19 vaccine or a placebo. Both conserved end residues are part of each CDR3. D genes are given only for firm matches. A clone size is listed for some rows: how often the clone was seen (once, few, many), or a class if it is expanded.

abundance,j_gene,d_gene,v_gene,CDR3nt,CDR3aa
-,TRBJ1-2,-,TRBV6-1,TGTGCCAGCAGTGAAGCAGGGGGAAACGGCTACACCTTC,CASSEAGGNGYTF
-,TRBJ2-1,TRBD2,TRBV3-1/TRBV3-2,TGTGCCAGCAGCGGGGGACTAGCGGGGCCGCAAGTCTTC,CASSGGLAGPQVF
once,TRBJ2-1,-,TRBV19,TGTGCCAGTAGTATTGAGGGCCATGAGCAGTTCTTC,CASSIEGHEQFF
-,TRBJ2-1,TRBD1,TRBV7-2,TGTGCCAGCAGTGGACAGGGGGCTTTGTCGAGGAATGAGCAGTTCTTC,CASSGQGALSRNEQFF
-,TRBJ1-2,TRBD1,TRBV18,TGTGCCAGCTCATACATCGGGGACAGTGTCGTCAGGGACGGCTACACCTTC,CASSYIGDSVVRDGYTF
-,TRBJ2-7,TRBD2,TRBV18,TGTGCCAGCTCACCAGGGGGGGACTACGAGCAGTACTTC,CASSPGGDYEQYF
-,TRBJ2-5,TRBD2,TRBV9,TGTGCCAGCAGCGTAGCCAGCGGGGGCAAGGAGACCCAGTACTTC,CASSVASGGKETQYF
few,TRBJ2-1,-,TRBV5-1,TGCGCCAGCAGCTTGGAGGACAGTTGGGGGGACAATGAGCAGTTCTTC,CASSLEDSWGDNEQFF
-,TRBJ1-2,-,TRBV6-2/TRBV6-3,TGTGCCAGCAGTTACTCCCAGAGGCGCGGCTATAACTATGGCTACACCTTC,CASSYSQRRGYNYGYTF
-,TRBJ2-2,-,TRBV19,TGTGCCAGTAGCCCTATCCTAGCCGCGAACACCGGGGAGCTGTTTTTT,CASSPILAANTGELFF
few,TRBJ1-5,-,TRBV6-2/TRBV6-3,TGTGCCAGCAGTACCGGCGCTTATAGCAATCAGCCCCAGCATTTT,CASSTGAYSNQPQHF
-,TRBJ2-7,-,TRBV4-3,TGCGCCAGCAGCCAAGAGCCGACCCAAAGCGGATACGAGCAGTACTTC,CASSQEPTQSGYEQYF
-,TRBJ2-4,-,TRBV14,TGTGCCAGCAGCCTAGACCGGGGCATTCAGTACTTC,CASSLDRGIQYF
-,TRBJ2-7,TRBD1,TRBV19,TGTGCCAGTAGTGGGGGCGGACAGGGGTCCTACGAGCAGTACTTC,CASSGGGQGSYEQYF
-,TRBJ2-2,-,TRBV7-6,TGTGCCAGCAGCTTAGGACAAGCGAACACCGGGGAGCTGTTTTTT,CASSLGQANTGELFF
-,TRBJ2-1,TRBD2,TRBV7-9,TGTGCCAGCAGCGCCAGACTAGCGGGGGGGTTCGATGAGCAGTTCTTC,CASSARLAGGFDEQFF
-,TRBJ1-1,TRBD1,TRBV4-3,TGCGCCAGCAGCCAAGAGGGCCCAGCCCAGGGGGACACTGAAGCTTTCTTT,CASSQEGPAQGDTEAFF
-,TRBJ1-1,-,TRBV19,TGTGCCAGTAGCCTCGCGTGGGGGCGTGAAGCTTTCTTT,CASSLAWGREAFF
-,TRBJ1-1,-,TRBV18,TGTGCCAGCTCAGGTTCCGGGGTGAACACTGAAGCTTTCTTT,CASSGSGVNTEAFF
-,TRBJ1-2,TRBD1,TRBV5-4,TGTGCCAGCAGCTTGGGGGACAGGGCCTGGTATGGCTACACCTTC,CASSLGDRAWYGYTF
-,TRBJ1-5,-,TRBV2,TGTGCCAGCAGTGAAATCTCAAATCAGCCCCAGCATTTT,CASSEISNQPQHF
-,TRBJ1-1,TRBD1,TRBV2,TGTGCCAGCAGGGACAGGGAAGTCGCTGAAGCTTTCTTT,CASRDREVAEAFF
-,TRBJ1-1,-,TRBV5-4,TGTGCCTGCAGGGGCATCGGGAACACTGAAGCTTTCTTT,CACRGIGNTEAFF
-,TRBJ1-6,-,TRBV23-1,TGCGCCAGCATACACCGGGACGGAAGGTATAATTCACCCCTCCACTTT,CASIHRDGRYNSPLHF
-,TRBJ1-4,-,TRBV21-1,TGTGCCAGCTTATGGGGCATCGCAAAACTGTTTTTT,CASLWGIAKLFF
-,TRBJ1-6,-,TRBV6-5,TGTGCCAGCAGTTATTACGGTTCACCCCTCCACTTT,CASSYYGSPLHF
-,TRBJ1-4,TRBD1,TRBV6-5,TGTGCCAGCTACACCGGGACAGGGAGTCTCGGACTGTTTTTT,CASYTGTGSLGLFF
once,TRBJ1-1,-,TRBV6-2/TRBV6-3,TGTGCCAGCAGTTACCAGGACAGAGTGGGTAGAGCTTTCTTT,CASSYQDRVGRAFF
-,TRBJ2-3,TRBD2,TRBV6-5,TGTGCCAGCAGTTACTCGACTAGCGGGTTCACAGATACGCAGTATTTT,CASSYSTSGFTDTQYF
-,TRBJ1-3,-,TRBV5-1,TGCGCCAGCAGTGTAGGATTACCGTCTGGAAACACCATATATTTT,CASSVGLPSGNTIYF
-,TRBJ2-1,-,TRBV5-1,TGCGCCAGCAGCTTCTCGAATGACAGGGAGCAGTTCTTC,CASSFSNDREQFF
-,TRBJ2-7,TRBD2,TRBV5-6,TGTGCCAGCAGCCTTGGGCGGGGACTATCCTACGAGCAGTACTTC,CASSLGRGLSYEQYF
-,TRBJ2-2,TRBD1,TRBV9,TGTGCCAGCAGCGTAGGGACGACAGGGGACACCGGGGAGCTGTTTTTT,CASSVGTTGDTGELFF
-,TRBJ2-3,TRBD2,TRBV30,TGTGCCTGGAGTACCGGACTAGCGGGGATTACGCAGTATTTT,CAWSTGLAGITQYF
-,TRBJ1-6,TRBD1,TRBV2,TGTGCCAGCAGTGCAGGACAGGGGAATTCACCCCTCCACTTT,CASSAGQGNSPLHF
-,TRBJ1-2,TRBD1,TRBV2,TGTGCCAGCAGACAGGGGGACTATGGCTACACCTTC,CASRQGDYGYTF
-,TRBJ2-3,-,TRBV6-1,TGTGCCAGCAGTGACCCTCGCACAGATACGCAGTATTTT,CASSDPRTDTQYF
-,TRBJ2-1,TRBD2,TRBV11-2,TGTGCCAGCAGCTATTTACTAGCGCGGGGGGGCAATGAGCAGTTCTTC,CASSYLLARGGNEQFF
-,TRBJ2-7,-,TRBV2,TGTGCCAGCACCAGACAGTGGTACGAGCAGTACTTC,CASTRQWYEQYF
once,TRBJ2-1,TRBD1,TRBV5-1,TGCGCCAGCCAAGGGGCAGGGGGATACAATGAGCAGTTCTTC,CASQGAGGYNEQFF